What follows describes a single T cell receptor (beta chain). Clones were read by immunoSEQ multiplex PCR, and TCRdb kept only the in-frame ones, dropping some. The table records 90,000 to 95,000 clones, 91% of them present only once. These data originate in a study of T cell changes during pregnancy in multiple sclerosis. V lost 3 bases to trimming and J lost 10 bases; unmatched junction nucleotides: 7. Germline-derived CDR1 and CDR2 are MDHEN and SYDVKM. The CDR3 totals 15 residues. The source material was peripheral blood, sampled before pregnancy. This TCR was sampled from a female donor with multiple sclerosis, enrolled in a pregnancy study. The chain joins TRBV28 to TRBJ2-4, with TRBD2 matching over 12 bases. CDR3 coding DNA: TGTGCCAGCAGTTTCCCGGGACTAGCGGGCCAGATTCAGTACTTC. Translated: CASSFPGLAGQIQYF.